The entry below gives a single TCR beta chain sequence along with its context. This clonotype was counted at least ten times. Which antigen it targets is not known. There are no base qualities to consult, and no much larger clone falls within one base. This sample stems from a study of T cells in Graves' hyperthyroidism and ophthalmopathy (dated by TCRdb to between 2017 and 2020). With regard to the full study: Peripheral blood samples were taken at initial diagnosis, before any treatment was given. In addition, the study compared T-cell repertoires in thyroid tissue and in blood from six Graves' hyperthyroidism patients. TCR V-J signatures able to tell the groups apart were searched for in a discovery cohort of more than 90 patients, of whom over 40 had Graves' ophthalmopathy and 55 to 65 had stable Graves' hyperthyroidism. According to the paper, TCR Vbeta CDR3 sequencing was carried out on 120 to 150 peripheral blood samples, which came from approximately 43 ophthalmopathy, approximately 72 hyperthyroidism and roughly 17 progressor patients. Following sampling, methimazole starting at 30 mg daily was given to hyperthyroidism patients, and high-dose intravenous methylprednisolone was given to ophthalmopathy patients. Prospective prediction of ophthalmopathy was tested in an independent validation cohort of fewer than 20 hyperthyroidism patients and some 17 patients who later progressed to ophthalmopathy. The approximately 100 discovery patients were divided at random into training and test sets in a 7:3 ratio.

Stable Graves' hyperthyroidism was defined as no progression to ophthalmopathy during 18 months of follow-up. Hyperthyroidism patients were newly diagnosed, had a disease duration of under 2 months, and were aged 18 to 65 years. The study excluded patients with uncontrolled infections, other autoimmune diseases, pregnancy or lactation. Diagnoses were based on clinical symptoms, serum thyroxine and TRAb, thyroid ultrasound and orbital computed tomography. PBMCs were separated from under 12 ml of fresh peripheral blood using Ficoll-Paque density gradient centrifugation. Total RNA was extracted with Trizol reagent, and quality was checked on an Agilent 2100 Bioanalyzer. The full study reports these points: A model built on a 13 V-J signature distinguished ophthalmopathy from stable hyperthyroidism, reaching roughly 88% sensitivity and 81.08% specificity in cross-validation and 80%/75% in testing. In validation, the model predicted progression to ophthalmopathy with around 71% sensitivity and roughly 75% specificity, a median of approximately 6.5 months before onset. Most expanded thyroid clonotypes (frequency above 0.001) were also detected in blood, suggesting blood repertoires may reflect thyroid immune responses. Sample size was not statistically predetermined, and blinding of investigators to group allocation was not performed.

The TCR beta CDR3 regions were amplified from RNA transcripts. A first-round RT-PCR of the TCR CDR3 used the HTBI primer set with the Qiagen OneStep RT-PCR kit. Libraries were constructed in a second round of multiplex PCR, after which size selection and purification were carried out. Paired-end sequencing of the libraries was performed with 100 bp reads on an Illumina HiSeq2000. In the paper's pipeline: SOAPnuke was used to process the raw data, with reads discarded if the reads contained adapters or uncalled bases, had a mean Phred below 15, or lacked an exact constant-primer or identifier match. COPE v1.2.5 was used to merge high-quality paired reads, and clonotypes were defined as unique nucleotide sequences. MiTCR v1.1 was used to align the clonotypes against IMGT TRBV, TRBD and TRBJ reference segments. The analysis included only V-J combinations with a frequency above 0.0001, which together covered 98% to 99.2% of the repertoires. A TCS score was defined as the ratio between F50 (clonal expansion) and ExV (chaos), using BLOSUM62-based TCRdist between CDR3 peptides within each V-J. Welch's t-statistics and random forest reduced around 520 V-J features to 10 to 15, which were used in a naive Bayes classifier (R e1071). The similarity between thyroid and blood repertoires was quantified using the Morisita-Horn index. TCRdb trimmed public reads at Q25 via fastp, called clones via MiXCR and kept in-frame beta chains. Rows are combined by CDR3 protein, so each entry shows the most common genes and DNA. TCRdb's processing, not the authors' own work, is the source of the V and J calls. In this sample the table shows about 680,000 distinct CDR3 sequences, roughly 32% of which occur a single time. Approximately 31% of the sample belongs to the ten largest clones.

From the cysteine up to the phenylalanine, the CDR3 has a length of 15 residues. Of all the DNA, just the CDR3 is kept, 45 bases in frame from base 1. Cut back by 0 bases and 1 base, the V and J ends lie 9 bases apart. According to the germline V gene (reference sequence), CDR1 reads PRHDT and CDR2 reads FYEKMQ. The receptor's source is a woman in her 40s with Graves' hyperthyroidism. The sequence links TRBV13 to TRBJ1-1; the D gene is not confidently resolved. Specimen: blood. The bases read TGTGCCAGCAGCTTAGGCAGAGACCGGAACACTGAAGCTTTCTTT. Its protein reads: CASSLGRDRNTEAFF.